One T cell receptor (beta chain) is described in this entry. The source of the sample is a study of blood T cell repertoires in COVID-19. CDR1 is SGHRS and CDR2 is YFSETQ in the germline V gene. CDR3 size: 16 residues. V lost 2 bases, J lost 9 bases, and 8 bases stayed unmatched. The data were produced by immunoSEQ multiplex PCR, yet TCRdb's version contains in-frame clones alone and is incomplete. The data hold 150,000 to 200,000 clones, with around four fifths observed a single time. The origin of this receptor is a woman between 55 and 75 years old who had recovered from COVID-19. The chain recombines TRBV5-1 with TRBJ1-6, with 10 bases identical to TRBD1. Input material: PBMCs or T cells enriched from blood (not recorded which). For the CDR3, the DNA is TGCGCCAGCAGCTTTGCCCTGGGACAGGGGTTTTCACCCCTCCACTTT. Residues: CASSFALGQGFSPLHF.